This T cell receptor beta chain came from a study of vaccination and CD4 T cells after COVID-19. The wider study: Participants were given two doses of BNT162b2 or mRNA-1273 vaccine. The cells in question were stimulated using overlapping spike peptides derived from SARS-CoV-2, HCoV-NL63, HCoV-OC43 and HCoV-229E. Controls used CEFX viral epitopes (positive), HIV-1 Nef peptides (negative), or no peptide.

At the Johns Hopkins FTIC core, DNA taken from cultured CD4+ T cells was sequenced by way of the Oncomine TCR Beta short-read assay. Genomic DNA from cultured CD4+ T cells was extracted. TCRdb recomputed calls from the PCR reads with MiXCR, one row per CDR3 protein. This repertoire shows 15,000 to 25,000 distinct CDR3 sequences, 30% to 40% found once; its top ten account for roughly an eighth. Treatment noted: approximately nine-day PBMC culture with coronavirus spike peptide pools or control peptides (ViraFEST assay). A few counts support this clonotype. Its cognate antigen is unknown. This CDR3 is built from 15 residues. The ends lost 6 bases at V and 2 bases at J; junction bases unmatched: 12. Germline V gene sequence: CDR1 DFQATT, CDR2 SNEGSKA (reference sequence).

The V gene is TRBV20-1, the J gene TRBJ2-7; 8 nucleotides align to TRBD1. This receptor was taken from a human donor with COVID-19. The specimen was cultured CD4+ T cells from blood. CDR3 nucleotide sequence: TGCAGTGCCTACGCCCGACAGGGGATGACCTACGAGCAGTACTTC. This encodes CSAYARQGMTYEQYF.